A selection of T cell receptor beta chains follows, all from one sample in a study of CD8 T cells in Susac syndrome. TCRdb processed the immunoSEQ multiplex PCR reads anew with MiXCR; each CDR3 protein has one entry. Here the sample spans under 200,000 distinct CDR3 sequences, 85% to 95% being singletons. The sequenced sample was CD4+ T cells from PBMCs. The receptors were sampled from a human donor in good health. Both conserved end residues are part of each CDR3. The order of the fields is clone size, V gene, J gene, D gene, CDR3 DNA, CDR3 protein. A D gene is named only where the DNA matches it firmly. Part of the rows lack a size; the others show once, few, many or a class for expanded clones.

-	TRBV14	TRBJ2-7	-	TGTGCCAGCAGCCAAGATGGGGGAGGCCACGAGCAGTACTTC	CASSQDGGGHEQYF
-	TRBV27	TRBJ2-1	-	TGTGCCAGCTCCCCCGCTGACAGCTACAATGAGCAGTTCTTC	CASSPADSYNEQFF
-	TRBV25-1	TRBJ1-5	-	TGTGCCAGCAGTGACCCTCGGGATAGCAATCAGCCCCAGCATTTT	CASSDPRDSNQPQHF
once	TRBV28	TRBJ1-2	-	TGTGCCAGCAGTTTCGGTGGCAGTACTAACTATGGCTACACCTTC	CASSFGGSTNYGYTF
-	TRBV9	TRBJ1-2	-	TGTGCCAGCAGCGTAGGGGGGTCAGGCTACACCTTC	CASSVGGSGYTF
-	TRBV7-9	TRBJ2-1	TRBD1	TGTGCCAGCAGCACGGGACAGGCCGCCTACAATGAGCAGTTCTTC	CASSTGQAAYNEQFF
-	TRBV7-2	TRBJ2-1	-	TGTGCCAGCAGCTTCTCCGGGGGTCGGTTCTTC	CASSFSGGRFF
-	TRBV20-1	TRBJ2-5	-	TGCAGTGCTGGAGGATCAGGGACCCAAGAGACCCAGTACTTC	CSAGGSGTQETQYF
-	TRBV12-3/TRBV12-4	TRBJ1-2	TRBD1	TGTGCCAGCAGCCCCGACAGGGCTTCCTTCAACTATGGCTACACCTTC	CASSPDRASFNYGYTF
-	TRBV15	TRBJ1-5	TRBD1	TGTGCCACCAGCAGGGGACAGATAAATCAGCCCCAGCATTTT	CATSRGQINQPQHF
-	TRBV19	TRBJ2-7	TRBD1	TGTGCCAGTAGTATCAGGGACAGTCCCTACGAGCAGTACTTC	CASSIRDSPYEQYF
-	TRBV2	TRBJ1-3	-	TGTGCCAGCAGTGATCCGGGAGGTGGAAACACCATATATTTT	CASSDPGGGNTIYF
-	TRBV4-2	TRBJ2-2	TRBD2	TGTGCCAGCAGCCAACCGACTAGCGGACCCATCGGGGAGCTGTTTTTT	CASSQPTSGPIGELFF
-	TRBV11-2	TRBJ2-5	TRBD1	TGTGCCAGCAGCTACAGGGGGCGCCTAGAGACCCAGTACTTC	CASSYRGRLETQYF
once	TRBV3-1	TRBJ1-2	-	TGTGCCAGCAGCCAAGACAGACAGGCGTATGGCTACACCTTC	CASSQDRQAYGYTF
-	TRBV20-1	TRBJ1-6	-	TGCAGTGCTAGAGAGTTAAGAAACTCACCCCTCCACTTT	CSARELRNSPLHF
-	TRBV5-4	TRBJ2-3	TRBD2	TGTGCCAGCAGCTTAAGGAGCGGGGGCACAGATACGCAGTATTTT	CASSLRSGGTDTQYF
-	TRBV15	TRBJ2-7	-	TGTGCCACCAGCAGAGCAGGGGGGCCTAGCTCCTACGAGCAGTACTTC	CATSRAGGPSSYEQYF
-	TRBV12-3/TRBV12-4	TRBJ2-3	-	TGTGCCAGCAGTTTAAGGACGGCGGGCTGGACAGATACGCAGTATTTT	CASSLRTAGWTDTQYF
-	TRBV3-1	TRBJ2-2	TRBD2	TGTGCCAGCCAGGGACTATACACCGGGGAGCTGTTTTTT	CASQGLYTGELFF
-	TRBV4-1	TRBJ1-5	TRBD1	TGCGCCAGCAGCCATCCTACAGGGGGCTCACAGCCCCAGCATTTT	CASSHPTGGSQPQHF
-	TRBV7-9	TRBJ2-7	-	TGTGCCAGCAGCTTCAAAGACTACGAGCAGTACTTC	CASSFKDYEQYF
-	TRBV29-1	TRBJ2-5	TRBD1	TGCAGCCTCGGGACAGCGGAAGAGACCCAGTACTTC	CSLGTAEETQYF
-	TRBV12-3/TRBV12-4	TRBJ2-5	-	TGTGCCAGCAGCTCGACAGCGAAAGAGACCCAGTACTTC	CASSSTAKETQYF